The next 18 T cell receptor beta chains were all read from a single sample in a study of naive and memory T cell subsets. Both TRBC1 and TRBC2 were covered by a beta constant-region primer of two equimolar oligonucleotides. In TCRdb, the UMI-ligation and nested PCR reads were re-called with MiXCR into one record per CDR3 protein. The table includes 130,000 to 150,000 distinct CDR3 sequences, about a sixth detected once. Sequencing was done on a sample of naive CD4+ T cells from blood. The receptors shown here come from a human donor in good health.

This clonotype was counted only a few times. The V and J genes are TRBV5-1 and TRBJ2-1; 7 bases agree with TRBD2. After removal of 0 bases from V and 9 bases from J, the junction contained 3 bases not matched to a gene. This CDR3 has 13 residues. From germline, CDR1 is SGHRS and CDR2 YFSETQ. CDR3 sequence reads: CASSLVAGVEQFF. CDR3 DNA sequence: TGCGCCAGCAGCTTGGTGGCGGGAGTTGAGCAGTTCTTC. The full variable domain, with the rest looked up from reference TRBV5-1 and TRBJ2-1, is KAGVTQTPRYLIKTRGQQVTLSCSPISGHRSVSWYQQTPGQGLQFLFEYFSETQRNKGNFPGRFSGRQFSNSRSEMNVSTLELGDSALYLCASSLVAGVEQFFGPGTRLTVL.

A few counts support this clonotype. The chain couples TRBV7-9 to TRBJ2-7; 7 bases line up with TRBD2. The CDR3 has 14 amino acids. Per germline, CDR1 SEHNR and CDR2 FQNEAQ (reference sequence). The V gene end was trimmed by 0 bases and the J gene end by 3 bases; junction bases not matched to a gene: 2. CDR3 DNA: TGTGCCAGCAGCTTAGCGGGAGGGAACTACGAGCAGTACTTC. Translation gives CASSLAGGNYEQYF.

This clonotype has more than one count but fewer than ten. The rearrangement uses TRBV7-2 and TRBJ2-5; D remains ambiguous. CDR3 length: 15 residues. Trimming took off 2 bases at V and 0 bases at J, with 10 bases between the two ends. Germline CDR1 is SGHTA and CDR2 is FQGNSA. The CDR3 reads CASSLRPPYQETQYF. Here the CDR3 DNA reads TGTGCCAGCAGCTTACGACCGCCGTACCAAGAGACCCAGTACTTC.

This clonotype was detected only a few times. The gene calls are TRBV7-2 and TRBJ2-3; TRBD2 might be the D (6 bases). This CDR3 has 13 amino acids. The V end was cut by 5 bases, the J end by 10 bases, with 16 bases between. CDR1 is SGHTA and CDR2 is FQGNSA in the germline V gene. The CDR3 protein is CASSPDRDFAQYF. As DNA, the CDR3 is TGTGCCAGCAGCCCGGACCGGGACTTTGCGCAGTATTTT.

The gene calls are TRBV19 and TRBJ1-1, with TRBD1 matching 9 bases. Trimming removed 6 bases from V and 11 bases from J; junction bases left unmatched: 10. The germline V gene has CDR1 LNHDA and CDR2 SQIVND (reference sequence). This CDR3 has 13 amino acids. CDR3 amino acids: CASSPDRGVMAFF. The CDR3 DNA reads TGTGCCAGTAGCCCGGACAGGGGCGTTATGGCTTTCTTT.

The chain carries TRBV5-1 and TRBJ2-1; 8 bases map to TRBD2. V lost 4 bases, J lost 1 base, and 10 bases stayed unmatched. The CDR3 runs 17 residues. CDR1 SGHRS and CDR2 YFSETQ come from the germline V gene. The CDR3 DNA is TGCGCCAGCAGCCACGGGACCGGGACTAGTTCCTACAATGAGCAGTTCTTC. Amino acid sequence: CASSHGTGTSSYNEQFF. The variable domain in full, completed from reference TRBV5-1 and TRBJ2-1, reads KAGVTQTPRYLIKTRGQQVTLSCSPISGHRSVSWYQQTPGQGLQFLFEYFSETQRNKGNFPGRFSGRQFSNSRSEMNVSTLELGDSALYLCASSHGTGTSSYNEQFFGPGTRLTVL.

This clonotype was observed many times. The chain links TRBV6-2 or TRBV6-3 to TRBJ2-1, with a possible D match to TRBD1 (6 bases). Germline CDR1 MNHEY, CDR2 SVGEGT. V was trimmed by 4 bases and J by 1 base, leaving 11 bases between them. The CDR3 runs 15 residues. DNA of the CDR3: TGTGCCAGCAGTTCTACGGGACAATCCTACAATGAGCAGTTCTTC. Its translation: CASSSTGQSYNEQFF.

This clonotype has only a few counts. The chain employs TRBV29-1 and TRBJ2-7; the match to TRBD2 covers 7 bases. The junction had 17 bases not matched to a gene; V was cut back by 6 bases and J by 3 bases. CDR1 and CDR2 from the germline V gene are SQVTM and ANQGSEA. CDR3 length: 16 residues. The CDR3 is CSVAKPLAADDYEQYF. The CDR3 coding sequence is TGCAGCGTCGCCAAACCTCTAGCGGCGGACGACTACGAGCAGTACTTC.

This CDR3 is CASSRDEGGGNEQFF. The CDR3 DNA reads TGTGCCAGCTCACGAGACGAGGGGGGAGGCAATGAGCAGTTCTTC. V usage is TRBV18 and J usage is TRBJ2-1; the D gene could be TRBD1 or TRBD2 (6 bases each). CDR3 length: 15 amino acids. V lost 4 bases and J lost 6, with 16 bases in between. Germline CDR1 and CDR2: KGHSH and LQKENI.

This clonotype was recorded only once. The junction departs from the called germline gene at one end, perhaps through a read error. V and J are TRBV11-2 and TRBJ2-4; possibly TRBD1 for D (5 bases). CDR3 length equals 17 residues. The V gene's germline CDR1 is SGHAT and CDR2 FQNNGV. The CDR3 DNA follows: TGTGCCAGCAGCTCGTCGGACAAAAATTTAGCCAAAAACATTCAGCACTTC. Its translation is CASSSSDKNLAKNIQHF.

The chain combines TRBV6-5 with TRBJ1-4, with a weak D call TRBD1 (6 bases). The V gene lost 4 bases and the J gene lost 0 bases, with 9 bases spanning the gap. The CDR3 length is 15 residues. Germline lookup yields CDR1 MNHEY and CDR2 SVGAGI. The CDR3 loop reads CASSWTDATNEKLFF. The CDR3 DNA reads TGTGCCAGCAGTTGGACAGATGCAACTAATGAAAAACTGTTTTTT.

This clonotype has ten or more counts. The chain couples TRBV11-2 to TRBJ2-1; D gene unclear. This CDR3 is built from 14 residues. Trimming left V 1 base short and J 9 bases short, with 13 bases between. Per germline, CDR1 SGHAT and CDR2 FQNNGV. CDR3 residues: CASSLVSRLGEQFF. CDR3 DNA: TGTGCCAGCAGCTTAGTGAGCAGATTGGGTGAGCAGTTCTTC. Full variable domain (outside the CDR3, taken from reference TRBV11-2 and TRBJ2-1): EAGVAQSPRYKIIEKRQSVAFWCNPISGHATLYWYQQILGQGPKLLIQFQNNGVVDDSQLPKDRFSAERLKGVDSTLKIQPAKLEDSAVYLCASSLVSRLGEQFFGPGTRLTVL.

J is TRBJ1-5 and V is TRBV18; TRBD1 matches at 8 bases. The CDR3 extends over 13 amino acids. Germline-derived CDR1 and CDR2 are KGHSH and LQKENI. V was clipped by 6 bases and J by 7 bases; unmatched bases: 5. In DNA, the CDR3 is TGTGCCAGCTCTCAGGGGGCGGACCAGCCCCAGCATTTT. Protein sequence: CASSQGADQPQHF.

V gene TRBV12-3 or TRBV12-4 combines with J gene TRBJ1-5; possibly TRBD1 for D (6 bases). Trimming removed 6 bases from V and 6 bases from J, with 18 bases in between. The CDR3 totals 15 residues. Here the CDR3 reads CASSSGQLPVQPQHF. The CDR3 coding sequence is TGTGCCAGCAGCTCTGGACAGCTCCCAGTTCAGCCCCAGCATTTT.

J is TRBJ1-4 and V is TRBV5-4; 10 bases are shared with TRBD1. Per germline, CDR1 SGHNT and CDR2 YYREEE (reference sequence). This CDR3 region has 15 residues. With V trimmed by 4 bases and J by 8 bases, 8 bases remained unmatched. The CDR3 is CASSRTGGQGEKLFF. CDR3 in DNA: TGTGCCAGCAGCAGGACAGGGGGGCAGGGGGAAAAACTGTTTTTT.

The chain is built from TRBV11-2 and TRBJ2-3, with 8 nucleotides matching TRBD2. Trimming at V came to 3 bases and at J to 7 bases, leaving 3 bases not matched to a gene. The V gene's germline CDR1 is SGHAT and CDR2 FQNNGV. The CDR3 has 13 amino acids. The CDR3 DNA follows: TGTGCCAGCAGCTTGTTAGCGGGACATACGCAGTATTTT. The encoded protein is CASSLLAGHTQYF.

The rearrangement links TRBV20-1 to TRBJ2-1; D remains ambiguous. Trimming removed 6 bases at V and 8 bases at J, with 14 bases between. The germline V gene encodes CDR1 DFQATT and CDR2 SNEGSKA (reference sequence). The CDR3 extends over 12 amino acids. CDR3 protein: CSAYDYMDEQFF. CDR3 in DNA: TGCAGTGCCTATGATTATATGGATGAGCAGTTCTTC.

The CDR3 loop is CASRGGVWTEAFF. In DNA, the CDR3 is TGTGCCAGCCGGGGAGGGGTTTGGACTGAAGCTTTCTTT. The V call is TRBV12-3 or TRBV12-4, the J call TRBJ1-1; possible D gene TRBD1, 5 bases. This CDR3 spans 13 amino acids. V shed 8 bases and J shed 5 bases, with 15 bases lying between them.